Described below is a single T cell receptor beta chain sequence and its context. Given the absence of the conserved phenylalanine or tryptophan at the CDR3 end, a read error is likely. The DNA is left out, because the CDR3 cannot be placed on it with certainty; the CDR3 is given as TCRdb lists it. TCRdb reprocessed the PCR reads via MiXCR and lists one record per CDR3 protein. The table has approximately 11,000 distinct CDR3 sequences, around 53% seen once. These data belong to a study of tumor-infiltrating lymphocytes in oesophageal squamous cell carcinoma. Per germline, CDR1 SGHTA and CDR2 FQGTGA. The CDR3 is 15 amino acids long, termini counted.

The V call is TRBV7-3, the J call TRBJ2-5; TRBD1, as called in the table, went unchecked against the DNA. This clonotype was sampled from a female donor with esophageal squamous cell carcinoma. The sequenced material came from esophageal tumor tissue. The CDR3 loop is CASSLGGWGEQFFGA.